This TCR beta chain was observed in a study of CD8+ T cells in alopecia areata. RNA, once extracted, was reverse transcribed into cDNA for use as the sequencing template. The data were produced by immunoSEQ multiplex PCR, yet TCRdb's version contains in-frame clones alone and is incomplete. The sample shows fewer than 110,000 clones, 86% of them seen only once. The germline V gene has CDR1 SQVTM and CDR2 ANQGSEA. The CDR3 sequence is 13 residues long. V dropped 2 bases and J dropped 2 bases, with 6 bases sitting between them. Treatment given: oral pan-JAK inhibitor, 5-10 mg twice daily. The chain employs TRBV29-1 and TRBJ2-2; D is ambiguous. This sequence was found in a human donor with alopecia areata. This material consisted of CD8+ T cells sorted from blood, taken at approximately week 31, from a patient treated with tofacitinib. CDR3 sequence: CSVENYNTGELFF. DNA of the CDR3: TGCAGCGTTGAAAACTACAACACCGGGGAGCTGTTTTTT.